This entry concerns a single TCR beta chain. No antigen is known for it. Researchers took RNA transcripts and amplified TCR beta CDR3 regions from them. Following a first-round RT-PCR that used HTBI primers, a second-round multiplex PCR was carried out. TCRdb fed the multiplex PCR reads into MiXCR, producing one record per CDR3 protein. The sample records about 550,000 distinct CDR3 sequences, about 40% being singletons. The V end lost 5 bases, the J end lost 1 base, and 14 bases lay between the germline ends. The germline V gene has CDR1 MDHEN and CDR2 SYDVKM. This CDR3 comprises 15 residues. The data derive from a study of Graves' ophthalmopathy and Graves' hyperthyroidism. Study-level points and caveats: Blood also contained most of the expanded thyroid clonotypes above 0.001 frequency. The model achieved about 64% sensitivity and 72% to 85% specificity for ophthalmopathy progression. Sensitivity reached roughly 90% and specificity 81.08% for a 13-signature model separating ophthalmopathy from stable hyperthyroidism.

The rearrangement links TRBV28 to TRBJ1-1, with D possibly TRBD1 on 6 matching bases. The sequence was obtained from an adult man with Graves' hyperthyroidism. Sequenced material: peripheral blood or thyroid tissue (not recorded which). The CDR3 here is CASSPTQGSNTEAFF. As DNA, the CDR3 is TGTGCCAGCAGTCCGACACAGGGATCGAACACTGAAGCTTTCTTT.